This T cell receptor beta chain was observed in a study of cytomegalovirus exposure and HLA in healthy donors. This clone was observed a handful of times. Its cognate antigen is unknown. The PCR contained 60 Vbeta and 13 Jbeta primers. Method: immunoSEQ multiplex PCR; TCRdb's copy keeps in-frame clones and lacks some. The repertoire holds 99,000 or so clones, roughly 79% seen once, with under 6.5% in the top ten. Study-level points and caveats: Prior analysis indicated that the majority of TCR beta V segments exhibited productivity approximately 87% or approximately 30% of the time. TCR beta sequences numbering over 15,000 were associated with HLA alleles at 0.05 false discovery rate in a later analysis.

The sequenced material came from PBMCs. The TCR comes from a man aged 55 to 70 in good health and CMV-seropositive.

CDR3 in DNA: TGCGCCACACGACAGGGGCCCCACGAGCAGTACTTC. The encoded protein is CATRQGPHEQYF. V and J are TRBV10-2 and TRBJ2-7; TRBD1 aligns across 8 bases. The CDR3 is 12 amino acids. The trim removed 10 bases at V and 5 bases at J, leaving 7 bases unmatched. Per germline, CDR1 WSHSY and CDR2 SAAADI.